These T cell receptor beta chains were read from a single sample in a study of response to subunit inactivated influenza vaccine. TCRdb re-derived calls from the RT-PCR reads in MiXCR, one entry per CDR3 protein. The profile shows 590,000 or so distinct CDR3 sequences, 11% to 15% of them singletons. This specimen consisted of PBMCs from blood, obtained around 15 days before vaccination. The origin of the receptors is a man in his fifties or sixties who received an inactivated influenza vaccine. The CDR3 runs from the conserved cysteine through the conserved F or W. The D gene is left open where the match is weak. Some rows mark clone size as missing; the rest say once, few, many or name a class of expanded clone.

len | d_gene | j_gene | abundance | v_gene | CDR3aa | CDR3nt
13 | TRBD2 | TRBJ2-5 | few | TRBV5-1 | CASSPGRELTQYF | TGCGCCAGCAGCCCTGGGCGGGAGCTGACCCAGTACTTC
15 | - | TRBJ1-4 | - | TRBV5-5 | CASSWGGGQNEKLFF | TGTGCCAGCAGCTGGGGTGGAGGACAGAATGAAAAACTGTTTTTT
15 | TRBD2 | TRBJ2-5 | - | TRBV20-1 | CSARDSSGGLETQYF | TGCAGTGCTAGAGATTCTAGCGGGGGGTTGGAGACCCAGTACTTC
14 | - | TRBJ2-1 | many | TRBV5-1 | CASSLGSKGNEQFF | TGCGCCAGCAGCTTGGGGTCAAAGGGTAATGAGCAGTTCTTC
17 | - | TRBJ2-3 | - | TRBV11-2 | CASSLDWADPGTDTQYF | TGTGCCAGCAGCTTAGATTGGGCGGACCCCGGAACAGATACGCAGTATTTT
16 | - | TRBJ2-3 | once | TRBV11-2 | CASSWDFRGTSDTQYF | TGTGCCAGCAGCTGGGACTTTAGGGGGACCTCAGATACGCAGTATTTT
12 | - | TRBJ2-7 | many | TRBV5-6 | CASSFLDYEQYF | TGTGCCAGCAGCTTTTTGGACTACGAGCAGTACTTC
14 | - | TRBJ2-4 | - | TRBV28 | CASSFGSTKNIQYF | TGTGCCAGCAGTTTCGGTTCGACTAAAAACATTCAGTACTTC
15 | - | TRBJ2-3 | few | TRBV2 | CASTVDSLRTDTQYF | TGTGCCAGCACCGTAGACAGTCTGCGCACAGATACGCAGTATTTT
15 | - | TRBJ1-5 | - | TRBV2 | CASSGEWQSNQPQHF | TGTGCCAGCAGTGGGGAGTGGCAGAGCAATCAGCCCCAGCATTTT
15 | TRBD2 | TRBJ2-7 | - | TRBV18 | CASSPTREGIYEQYF | TGTGCCAGCTCACCAACGCGGGAGGGAATCTACGAGCAGTACTTC
18 | TRBD2 | TRBJ2-3 | - | TRBV5-1 | CASSLYPLAGGDTDTQYF | TGCGCCAGCAGCTTGTACCCTTTAGCGGGAGGTGACACAGATACGCAGTATTTT
14 | - | TRBJ1-5 | few | TRBV20-1 | CSAREHRGNQPQHF | TGCAGTGCTAGAGAGCACAGGGGCAATCAGCCCCAGCATTTT
15 | TRBD2 | TRBJ2-3 | few | TRBV28 | CASSPRAGTTDTQYF | TGTGCCAGCAGTCCCCGAGCGGGGACCACAGATACGCAGTATTTT
14 | TRBD1 | TRBJ2-5 | - | TRBV9 | CASSVRDRQETQYF | TGTGCCAGCAGCGTTCGGGACAGGCAAGAGACCCAGTACTTC
13 | - | TRBJ2-3 | many | TRBV5-1 | CASSVERTDTQYF | TGCGCCAGCAGCGTGGAGAGAACAGATACGCAGTATTTT
16 | TRBD2 | TRBJ2-7 | - | TRBV20-1 | CSARDRGDGPSYEQYF | TGCAGTGCTAGAGATCGGGGGGACGGACCGAGCTACGAGCAGTACTTC
13 | - | TRBJ1-2 | few | TRBV28 | CASSFSLRYDYTF | TGTGCCAGCAGTTTCAGCCTTCGATACGACTACACCTTC
16 | - | TRBJ2-2 | many | TRBV5-6 | CASSLADGENTGELFF | TGTGCCAGCAGCTTGGCCGACGGGGAGAACACCGGGGAGCTGTTTTTT
14 | - | TRBJ2-2 | few | TRBV5-1 | CASSLEGAVGELFF | TGCGCCAGCAGCTTGGAAGGGGCCGTCGGGGAGCTGTTTTTT
15 | TRBD2 | TRBJ2-7 | - | TRBV5-6 | CASSLLSGVPYEQYF | TGTGCCAGCAGCCTCCTAAGCGGGGTACCCTACGAGCAGTACTTC
14 | - | TRBJ1-1 | few | TRBV15 | CATSAGVMNTEAFF | TGTGCCACCAGCGCCGGGGTTATGAACACTGAAGCTTTCTTT
16 | - | TRBJ2-4 | - | TRBV5-6 | CASSLRGASAKNIQYF | TGTGCCAGCAGCTTGCGCGGCGCATCAGCCAAAAACATTCAGTACTTC
16 | - | TRBJ2-2 | few | TRBV7-2 | CASSRGTPWGTGELFF | TGTGCCAGCAGCCGAGGGACACCATGGGGGACCGGGGAGCTGTTTTTT
14 | - | TRBJ2-3 | many | TRBV15 | CATSRVTTTDTQYF | TGTGCCACCAGCAGAGTCACGACCACAGATACGCAGTATTTT
14 | - | TRBJ2-2 | few | TRBV9 | CASRGGSGTGELFF | TGTGCCAGCAGGGGCGGTTCGGGCACCGGGGAGCTGTTTTTT
16 | - | TRBJ2-3 | - | TRBV4-2 | CASSQEYSTLTDTQYF | TGTGCCAGCAGCCAAGAATACTCGACACTCACAGATACGCAGTATTTT
12 | - | TRBJ2-1 | - | TRBV10-2 | CASSGGDNEQFF | TGCGCCAGCAGCGGGGGAGATAATGAGCAGTTCTTC
15 | - | TRBJ2-1 | - | TRBV6-2/TRBV6-3 | CASSPESGYYNEQFF | TGTGCCAGCAGTCCGGAATCCGGGTACTACAATGAGCAGTTCTTC
16 | - | TRBJ2-1 | - | TRBV9 | CASSVGGRGSYNEQFF | TGTGCCAGCAGCGTAGGCGGACGGGGCTCCTACAATGAGCAGTTCTTC
17 | - | TRBJ1-6 | - | TRBV6-2/TRBV6-3 | CASRHLTAGRTNSPLHF | TGTGCCAGCAGACACCTTACCGCCGGACGGACAAATTCACCCCTCCACTTT
17 | - | TRBJ2-5 | - | TRBV7-9 | CASSQLDGTGKVETQYF | TGTGCCAGCAGTCAGCTAGATGGTACAGGGAAGGTGGAGACCCAGTACTTC
16 | TRBD2 | TRBJ2-1 | - | TRBV29-1 | CSVEVSPTSAYNEQFF | TGCAGCGTTGAAGTGTCCCCGACTAGCGCGTACAATGAGCAGTTCTTC
13 | - | TRBJ1-1 | few | TRBV6-6 | CASSLQGAHEAFF | TGTGCCAGCAGTTTACAAGGGGCACATGAAGCTTTCTTT
15 | - | TRBJ2-3 | - | TRBV7-6 | CASSQTVSFTDTQYF | TGTGCCAGCAGCCAGACTGTCTCCTTCACAGATACGCAGTATTTT
13 | - | TRBJ1-4 | few | TRBV6-1 | CASRPSLREKLFF | TGTGCCAGCAGACCGTCTCTACGGGAAAAACTGTTTTTT
12 | - | TRBJ1-2 | many | TRBV5-1 | CASSLRNGGYTF | TGCGCCAGCAGCTTGCGTAATGGAGGCTACACCTTC
14 | TRBD1 | TRBJ2-3 | few | TRBV9 | CASSLQTGPDTQYF | TGTGCCAGCAGCCTCCAGACAGGGCCAGATACGCAGTATTTT
14 | TRBD2 | TRBJ2-5 | - | TRBV10-3 | CAISDSSGQETQYF | TGTGCCATCAGTGATTCTAGCGGCCAAGAGACCCAGTACTTC
15 | TRBD1 | TRBJ1-2 | - | TRBV2 | CASSEESGGFYGYTF | TGTGCCAGCAGTGAGGAGTCAGGGGGTTTCTATGGCTACACCTTC
15 | - | TRBJ2-5 | - | TRBV20-1 | CSAFATGPGVETQYF | TGCAGTGCTTTCGCAACTGGACCGGGCGTAGAGACCCAGTACTTC
16 | TRBD2 | TRBJ2-1 | many | TRBV7-8 | CASSLTSGGNYNEQFF | TGTGCCAGCAGCTTAACTAGCGGGGGTAACTACAATGAGCAGTTCTTC
14 | - | TRBJ2-5 | few | TRBV20-1 | CSASPLGQQETQYF | TGCAGTGCTAGCCCCTTAGGACAGCAAGAGACCCAGTACTTC
16 | TRBD2 | TRBJ2-7 | few | TRBV7-2 | CASSLTSGSGRWEQYF | TGTGCCAGCAGCTTGACTAGCGGGAGTGGCCGTTGGGAGCAGTACTTC